A few counts support the clone carrying this T cell receptor beta chain. Primers for the PCR totalled 60 Vbeta and 13 Jbeta. Sequenced by immunoSEQ multiplex PCR; TCRdb stores in-frame clones only, minus some. The table includes about 150,000 clones, 55% to 85% detected once. The data derive from a study of cytomegalovirus exposure and HLA in healthy donors. The germline V gene has CDR1 MNHEY and CDR2 SMNVEV (reference sequence). The CDR3 runs to 19 residues. Trimming left V 1 base short and J 0 bases short, with 21 bases between. The origin of this receptor is a man aged 35 to 55 in good health and CMV-seronegative. Sample: PBMCs. The chain uses TRBV27 and TRBJ1-1, with D tentatively TRBD1 (6 bases). This CDR3 is CASSLLSPQLDRLNTEAFF. The CDR3 DNA is TGTGCCAGCAGTTTATTATCCCCCCAGCTCGACAGGCTGAACACTGAAGCTTTCTTT.